These 8 T cell receptor beta chains originate from one sample sequenced in a study of blood T cell repertoires in COVID-19. Some clones are missing from TCRdb's copy, which holds only in-frame ones; the method was immunoSEQ multiplex PCR. The sample consists of about 110,000 clones, 60% to 85% of them appearing once. Sequenced: peripheral blood. The origin of the receptors is a woman aged 40 to 50 with acute or convalescent COVID-19.

The chain has TRBV5-1 and TRBJ2-5; maybe TRBD1 (6 bases). Trimming removed 1 base at V and 0 bases at J, with 22 bases between. Germline V gene data show CDR1 as SGHRS and CDR2 as YFSETQ. The CDR3 covers 19 residues. CDR3 bases: TGCGCCAGCAGCTTGTCCGGGGTGGGGGCGGCGATGTACCAAGAGACCCAGTACTTC. Amino acid sequence: CASSLSGVGAAMYQETQYF.

The chain carries TRBV19 and TRBJ1-5, with no clear D. V dropped 3 bases and J dropped 3 bases, with 9 bases sitting between them. CDR1 is LNHDA, CDR2 SQIVND, per germline (reference sequence). The CDR3 loop spans 14 amino acids. CDR3 in DNA: TGTGCCAGTAGTATGGGGAGAATCAATCAGCCCCAGCATTTT. It is translated as CASSMGRINQPQHF.

For this clone: The sample holds other DNA sequences that translate to the same CDR3. The chain recombines TRBV28 with TRBJ1-1; D is ambiguous. The length of the CDR3 is 12 residues. Germline CDR1 and CDR2: MDHEN and SYDVKM. V dropped 8 bases and J dropped 5 bases, with 12 bases sitting between them. The CDR3 is CASVEGRTEAFF. The CDR3 bases are TGTGCCAGCGTCGAGGGCAGAACTGAAGCTTTCTTT.

This clone has only one observation. The chain has TRBV2 and TRBJ2-7, with 9 bases matching TRBD1. There are 12 residues in the CDR3. In germline, CDR1 is SNHLY, CDR2 FYNNEI. V trimming: 5 bases; J trimming: 5 bases; junction bases outside the gene matches: 1. This CDR3 reads CASSRDRDEQYF. As DNA, the CDR3 is TGTGCCAGCAGTCGGGACAGGGACGAGCAGTACTTC.

This clone has just a few counts. This chain uses TRBV10-3 with TRBJ2-1, with TRBD2 matching 9 bases. The J segment lost 8 bases and the V segment lost 8 bases, leaving 10 bases of the junction unmatched. The CDR3 covers 14 residues. The germline V gene has CDR1 ENHRY and CDR2 SYGVKD. The CDR3 sequence is CAIGEGLAIDEQFF. The DNA of the CDR3 is TGTGCCATCGGGGAGGGACTAGCCATTGATGAGCAGTTCTTC.

The chain is built from TRBV14 and TRBJ1-6; TRBD1 matches 10 bases. This CDR3 contains 16 residues. V lost 0 bases to trimming and J lost 10 bases; unmatched junction nucleotides: 6. CDR1 and CDR2 from the germline V gene are SGHDN and FVKESK. The CDR3 protein is CASSQDRGTGASPLHF. The CDR3 nucleotides are TGTGCCAGCAGCCAAGATCGCGGGACAGGGGCCTCACCCCTCCACTTT.

The chain couples TRBV27 to TRBJ2-7; a weak D match, TRBD1 (6 bases). The CDR3 runs to 15 residues. Germline-derived CDR1 and CDR2 are MNHEY and SMNVEV (reference sequence). V lost 4 bases and J lost 3, with 16 bases in between. The chain's CDR3 is CASSYQGSQGYEQYF. CDR3 bases: TGTGCCAGCAGTTACCAAGGGTCACAGGGCTACGAGCAGTACTTC.

This chain connects TRBV6-5 to TRBJ2-7; tentatively, D is TRBD1 (5 bases). CDR1 is MNHEY, CDR2 SVGAGI, per germline. V lost 4 bases, J lost 4 bases, and 8 bases lay in between. The CDR3 has 12 amino acids. The CDR3 loop reads CASSSRQYEQYF. The CDR3 region has the DNA TGTGCCAGCAGTTCTCGACAGTACGAGCAGTACTTC.